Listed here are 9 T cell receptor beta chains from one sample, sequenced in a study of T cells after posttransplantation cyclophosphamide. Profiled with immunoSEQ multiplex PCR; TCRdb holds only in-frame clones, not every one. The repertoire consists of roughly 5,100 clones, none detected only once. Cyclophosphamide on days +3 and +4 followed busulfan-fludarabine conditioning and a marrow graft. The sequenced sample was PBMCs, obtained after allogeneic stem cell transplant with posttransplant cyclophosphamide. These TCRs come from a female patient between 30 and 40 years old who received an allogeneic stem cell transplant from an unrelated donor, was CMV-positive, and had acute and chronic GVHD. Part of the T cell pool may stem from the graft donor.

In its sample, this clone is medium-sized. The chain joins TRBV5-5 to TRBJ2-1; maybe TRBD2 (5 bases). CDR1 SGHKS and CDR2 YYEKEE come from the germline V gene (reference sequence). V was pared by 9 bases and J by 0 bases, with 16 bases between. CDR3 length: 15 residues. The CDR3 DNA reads TGTGCCACCTCGATTGGACTGAGCTCCTACAATGAGCAGTTCTTC. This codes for CATSIGLSSYNEQFF. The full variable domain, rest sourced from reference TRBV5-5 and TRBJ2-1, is DAGVTQSPTHLIKTRGQQVTLRCSPISGHKSVSWYQQVLGQGPQFIFQYYEKEERGRGNFPDRFSARQFPNYSSELNVNALLLGDSALYLCATSIGLSSYNEQFFGPGTRLTVL.

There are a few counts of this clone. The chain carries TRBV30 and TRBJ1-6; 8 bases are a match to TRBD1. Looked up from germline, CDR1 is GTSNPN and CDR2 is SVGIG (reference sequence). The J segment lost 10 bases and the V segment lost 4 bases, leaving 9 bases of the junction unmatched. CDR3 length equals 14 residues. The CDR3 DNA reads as TGTGCCTGGAAGCCGGGACAGGCGGGCTCACCCCTCCACTTT. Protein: CAWKPGQAGSPLHF.

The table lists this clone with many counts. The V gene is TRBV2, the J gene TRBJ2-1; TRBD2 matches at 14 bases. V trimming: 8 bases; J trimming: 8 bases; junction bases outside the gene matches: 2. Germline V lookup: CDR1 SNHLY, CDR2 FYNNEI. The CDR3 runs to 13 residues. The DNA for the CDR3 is TGTGCCAGCGGGACTAGCGGGGGTCATGAGCAGTTCTTC. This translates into CASGTSGGHEQFF.

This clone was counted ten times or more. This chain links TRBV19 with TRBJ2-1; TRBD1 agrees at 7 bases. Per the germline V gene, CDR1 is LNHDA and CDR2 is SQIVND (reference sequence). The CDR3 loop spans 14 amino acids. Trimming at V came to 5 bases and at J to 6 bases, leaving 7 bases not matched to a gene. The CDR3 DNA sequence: TGTGCCAGTAGTGAAGCAGGGGGAGTCAATGAGCAGTTCTTC. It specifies CASSEAGGVNEQFF.

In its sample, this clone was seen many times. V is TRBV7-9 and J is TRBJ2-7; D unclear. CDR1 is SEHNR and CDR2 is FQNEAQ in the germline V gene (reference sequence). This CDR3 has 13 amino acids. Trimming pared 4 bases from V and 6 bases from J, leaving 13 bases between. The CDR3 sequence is CASSSVSRVEQYF. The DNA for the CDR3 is TGTGCCAGCAGCTCTGTATCTAGAGTCGAGCAGTACTTC.

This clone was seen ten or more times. CDR3 in DNA: TGTGCCAGCAGTGAGTGGGGGCTAGCGGGACGCTACAATGAGCAGTTCTTC. Its protein is CASSEWGLAGRYNEQFF. The chain uses TRBV2 and TRBJ2-1; 9 bases agree with TRBD2. There are 17 residues in the CDR3. The V and J ends lost 3 bases and 3 bases, in that order; junction bases with no gene match: 9. Looked up from germline, CDR1 is SNHLY and CDR2 is FYNNEI.

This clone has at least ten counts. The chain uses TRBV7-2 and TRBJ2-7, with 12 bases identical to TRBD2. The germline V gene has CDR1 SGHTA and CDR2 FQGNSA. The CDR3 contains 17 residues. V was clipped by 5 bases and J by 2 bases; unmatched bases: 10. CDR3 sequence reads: CASSTRTSGTGPYEQYF. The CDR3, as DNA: TGTGCCAGCAGCACACGGACTAGCGGGACCGGACCCTACGAGCAGTACTTC.

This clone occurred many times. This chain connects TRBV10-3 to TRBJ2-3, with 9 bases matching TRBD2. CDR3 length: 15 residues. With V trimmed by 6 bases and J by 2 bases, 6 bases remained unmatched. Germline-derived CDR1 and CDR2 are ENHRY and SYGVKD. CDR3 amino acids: CAIRQREDATDTQYF. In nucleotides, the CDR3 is TGTGCCATCAGACAGCGGGAGGACGCCACAGATACGCAGTATTTT.

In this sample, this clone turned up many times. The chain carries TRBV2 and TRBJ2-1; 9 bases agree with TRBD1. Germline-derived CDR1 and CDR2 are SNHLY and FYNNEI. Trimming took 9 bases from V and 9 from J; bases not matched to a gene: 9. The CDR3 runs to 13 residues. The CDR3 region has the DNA TGTGCCAGTAGGACAGGGGCTACAGGTGAGCAGTTCTTC. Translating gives CASRTGATGEQFF.